The rows below give T cell receptor beta chains drawn from one sample of a study of T cells after posttransplantation cyclophosphamide. Using immunoSEQ multiplex PCR, the repertoire was profiled, and TCRdb retains in-frame clones only, with some absent. This table has 47,000 or so clones, roughly 92% appearing once. Sequenced: PBMCs. The source is a woman aged 45 to 65 in good health and a related stem cell transplant donor. The CDR3 runs from the conserved cysteine through the conserved F or W. D genes are given only for firm matches. A clone size is listed for some rows: how often the clone was seen (once, few, many), or a class if it is expanded.

j_call: TRBJ1-6
clone_size: .
d_call: TRBD1
v_call: TRBV19
cdr3_nt: TGTGCCAGTAGTATAAGCGGGACAGGGGTTGGTTCACCCCTCCACTTT
cdr3_aa: CASSISGTGVGSPLHF

j_call: TRBJ1-4
clone_size: few
d_call: .
v_call: TRBV6-1
cdr3_nt: TGTGCCAGCGGCGGGACTTTTAATGAAAAACTGTTTTTT
cdr3_aa: CASGGTFNEKLFF

j_call: TRBJ1-2
clone_size: .
d_call: .
v_call: TRBV14
cdr3_nt: TGTGCCAGCAGCCAAATCTCTGACAGGCGATCCGGCTACACCTTC
cdr3_aa: CASSQISDRRSGYTF

j_call: TRBJ2-3
clone_size: .
d_call: TRBD2
v_call: TRBV19
cdr3_nt: TGTGCCAGTAGACTAGCGGGAGGTGGGGGCACAGATACGCAGTATTTT
cdr3_aa: CASRLAGGGGTDTQYF

j_call: TRBJ2-1
clone_size: .
d_call: .
v_call: TRBV7-9
cdr3_nt: TGTGCCAGCAGCTCCACTCCGAGCGGGCAGGTTCAGTTCTTC
cdr3_aa: CASSSTPSGQVQFF

j_call: TRBJ1-2
clone_size: once
d_call: TRBD1
v_call: TRBV12-5
cdr3_nt: TGTGCTAGTGGTTTGGTTCCTGGGACAGGCCCGTATGGCTACACCTTC
cdr3_aa: CASGLVPGTGPYGYTF

j_call: TRBJ1-2
clone_size: .
d_call: TRBD1
v_call: TRBV19
cdr3_nt: TGTGCCAGTAGTACCATGACAGGGCCCCTGGATGGCTACACCTTC
cdr3_aa: CASSTMTGPLDGYTF

j_call: TRBJ1-1
clone_size: .
d_call: .
v_call: TRBV5-1
cdr3_nt: TGCGCCAGCAGCTTGGTATCGAACACTGAAGCTTTCTTT
cdr3_aa: CASSLVSNTEAFF

j_call: TRBJ2-1
clone_size: .
d_call: TRBD2
v_call: TRBV19
cdr3_nt: TGTGCCAGTAGTATAGGCTTGAGCGGGGGCTCCCGTGAGCAGTTCTTC
cdr3_aa: CASSIGLSGGSREQFF

j_call: TRBJ2-3
clone_size: .
d_call: .
v_call: TRBV18
cdr3_nt: TGTGCCAGCTCAGTGTGGACTACCACAGATACGCAGTATTTT
cdr3_aa: CASSVWTTTDTQYF

j_call: TRBJ1-1
clone_size: .
d_call: .
v_call: TRBV7-8
cdr3_nt: TGTGCCAGCAGCTTTAAATTGAACACTGAAGCTTTCTTT
cdr3_aa: CASSFKLNTEAFF

j_call: TRBJ2-7
clone_size: .
d_call: .
v_call: TRBV18
cdr3_nt: TGTGCCAGCTCGACCGGGCAGGGGAGCGGCGAGCAGTACTTC
cdr3_aa: CASSTGQGSGEQYF

j_call: TRBJ1-1
clone_size: .
d_call: .
v_call: TRBV6-6
cdr3_nt: TGTGCCAGCAGTCTGGTGGCTGCCACTGAAGCTTTCTTT
cdr3_aa: CASSLVAATEAFF

j_call: TRBJ2-7
clone_size: .
d_call: .
v_call: TRBV11-2
cdr3_nt: TGTGCCAGCAGCTTAGCGCGGAGTGGCTTCTACGAGCAGTACTTC
cdr3_aa: CASSLARSGFYEQYF

j_call: TRBJ2-2
clone_size: .
d_call: TRBD2
v_call: TRBV9
cdr3_nt: TGTGCCAGTGGGGGGGGGATTCCGAACACCGGGGAGCTGTTTTTT
cdr3_aa: CASGGGIPNTGELFF

j_call: TRBJ1-1
clone_size: .
d_call: TRBD1
v_call: TRBV6-6
cdr3_nt: TGTGCCAGCAGTTACTCGAGGGACAGAGATGAAGCTTTCTTT
cdr3_aa: CASSYSRDRDEAFF

j_call: TRBJ1-6
clone_size: .
d_call: .
v_call: TRBV5-6
cdr3_nt: TGTGCCAGCAGCCCCGGGCTGGGGAGCTCCTATAATTCACCCCTCCACTTT
cdr3_aa: CASSPGLGSSYNSPLHF

j_call: TRBJ1-4
clone_size: .
d_call: .
v_call: TRBV20-1
cdr3_nt: TGCAGTGCACAGGATAATGAAAAACTGTTTTTT
cdr3_aa: CSAQDNEKLFF

j_call: TRBJ2-1
clone_size: .
d_call: .
v_call: TRBV21-1
cdr3_nt: TGTGCCAGCAGCGCCAGGAGGGAGGCGGACTACAATGAGCAGTTCTTC
cdr3_aa: CASSARREADYNEQFF

j_call: TRBJ1-5
clone_size: .
d_call: .
v_call: TRBV19
cdr3_nt: TGTGCCAGTAGTATAGATCTAGGGGGTGTGGGCAATCAGCCCCAGCATTTT
cdr3_aa: CASSIDLGGVGNQPQHF

j_call: TRBJ2-1
clone_size: once
d_call: TRBD1
v_call: TRBV28
cdr3_nt: TGTGCCAGCAGATTAGGGGACAGGCCATACAATGAGCAGTTCTTC
cdr3_aa: CASRLGDRPYNEQFF

j_call: TRBJ1-5
clone_size: .
d_call: .
v_call: TRBV6-6
cdr3_nt: TGTGCCAGCAGCCCCTATAGCAATCAGCCCCAGCATTTT
cdr3_aa: CASSPYSNQPQHF

j_call: TRBJ1-3
clone_size: .
d_call: .
v_call: TRBV7-6
cdr3_nt: TGTGCCAGCAGCCTAGCTACTGGAAACACCATATATTTT
cdr3_aa: CASSLATGNTIYF

j_call: TRBJ2-5
clone_size: .
d_call: .
v_call: TRBV7-9
cdr3_nt: TGTGCCAGCAGCGGTTTTGCGGGACAGCAAGAGACCCAGTACTTC
cdr3_aa: CASSGFAGQQETQYF

j_call: TRBJ1-1
clone_size: .
d_call: .
v_call: TRBV14
cdr3_nt: TGTGCCAGCACCCCGGCGGGGGGCAAAGCTTTCTTT
cdr3_aa: CASTPAGGKAFF

j_call: TRBJ1-3
clone_size: .
d_call: TRBD1
v_call: TRBV6-5
cdr3_nt: TGTGCCAGCAGGACAGGGACTGGAAACACCATATATTTT
cdr3_aa: CASRTGTGNTIYF

j_call: TRBJ2-1
clone_size: .
d_call: TRBD2
v_call: TRBV7-2
cdr3_nt: TGTGCCAGCAGCTCGCGGGGGGGGGACTCGATCTACAATGAGCAGTTCTTC
cdr3_aa: CASSSRGGDSIYNEQFF

j_call: TRBJ1-1
clone_size: .
d_call: .
v_call: TRBV28
cdr3_nt: TGTGCCAGCGGAGTATCAGTCCCCAGCACTGAAGCTTTCTTT
cdr3_aa: CASGVSVPSTEAFF

j_call: TRBJ2-2
clone_size: .
d_call: .
v_call: TRBV5-5
cdr3_nt: TGTGCCAGCAGCTTTAGTAGGAACACCGGGGAGCTGTTTTTT
cdr3_aa: CASSFSRNTGELFF